The clone carrying this T cell receptor (beta chain) was seen a few times. Its antigen is still unknown. The data stem from a study of CD8+ T cells in alopecia areata. Study-wide context: Tofacitinib ran for 6 to 18 months before 6 months off drug.

Treatment specified: oral pan-JAK inhibitor, 5-10 mg twice daily. Findings and caveats of the study: Many expanded lesional clones persisted in scalp and blood during tofacitinib.

The CDR3 covers 15 residues. V shed 7 bases and J 5 bases; nucleotides not matched to a gene: 14. Per the germline V gene, CDR1 is SEHNR and CDR2 is FQNEAQ (reference sequence). TCR sequencing used cDNA made by reverse transcription of extracted RNA. Profiling relied on immunoSEQ multiplex PCR, and the TCRdb table lists in-frame clones only, not all of them. Among approximately 300,000 clones listed, 58% were seen once. The source material was CD4+ T cells sorted from blood, sampled at week 24, from a patient treated with tofacitinib. The clonotype originates from a human donor with alopecia areata. The V and J genes are TRBV7-9 and TRBJ2-7; TRBD1 matches at 7 bases. The CDR3 nucleotides are TGTGCCAGCACTACAGGGGTCTCTCTACAGGACGAGCAGTACTTC. Translated, it gives CASTTGVSLQDEQYF.